One and the same sample provided the 27 T cell receptor beta chains below, sequenced in a study of T cells in women clearing cervical HPV infection. Here immunoSEQ multiplex PCR was the method, and the copy in TCRdb shows in-frame clones only, minus some. Its table records 25,000 to 35,000 clones. The sample consisted of blood buffy coat. These receptors all come from a woman aged 18 to 75 with a cervical HPV16 infection that either progressed to CIN3+ or cleared (not recorded which).

Turning to this clone: The read ends 3 residues before the CDR3 terminus; that terminus is restored from the germline J gene. The genes are TRBV6-1 and TRBJ1-2, with D maybe TRBD1 (6 bases). Germline assignment: CDR1 MNHNS and CDR2 SASEGT. The CDR3 is 15 residues long. CDR3 DNA (partial): TGTGCCAGCAGTGAAAGGGGGACGGCATTCTGGGGC. As protein: CASSERGTAFWG. The full CDR3 protein is CASSERGTAFWGYTF.

CDR3 sequence: CASAGQYTF. The CDR3 bases that were read are TGTGCCAGCGCAGGTCAG. The chain uses TRBV11-2 and TRBJ1-2; D not resolved. The sequence runs out 3 residues before the end of the CDR3; the remainder is reconstructed from the germline J gene. This CDR3 has 9 amino acids. Germline CDR1 SGHAT, CDR2 FQNNGV.

With regard to this clone: The CDR3 goes on 3 residues after the read ends, and that part is filled in from the germline J gene. The chain links TRBV5-6 to TRBJ1-2; perhaps TRBD1 as D (6 bases). Trimming removed 3 bases at V and 4 bases at J, with 13 bases between. This CDR3 is 14 amino acids long. Per the germline V gene, CDR1 is SGHDT and CDR2 is YYEEEE. Here the CDR3 reads CASSWGQGIYGYTF. The CDR3 DNA, read in part, is TGTGCCAGCAGCTGGGGGCAGGGGATCTATGGC.

Points on this clone: Read sequence stops 3 residues before the CDR3 end, and the germline J gene provides the missing end. This sequence joins TRBV5-4 and TRBJ2-3; a possible D gene is TRBD2 (5 bases). This CDR3 is built from 15 residues. Trimming left V 4 bases short and J 3 bases short, with 15 bases between. CDR1 SGHNT and CDR2 YYREEE come from the germline V gene (reference sequence). CDR3 sequence: CASSVMAGQTDTQYF. The DNA read from the CDR3 is TGTGCCAGCAGCGTCATGGCGGGTCAAACAGATACG.

To note about this clone: The read terminates 3 residues ahead of where the CDR3 ends, so the germline J gene completes it. The chain is built from TRBV7-2 and TRBJ2-4, with D perhaps matching TRBD1 (6 bases). There are 12 residues in the CDR3. CDR1 SGHTA and CDR2 FQGNSA come from the germline V gene. Here the CDR3 reads CASSSQGYGQYF. The part of the CDR3 DNA that was read is TGTGCCAGCAGTTCCCAGGGGTATGGT.

About this clone: The observed sequence ends 3 residues before the CDR3 terminus, with the missing tail filled in from the germline J gene. The chain carries TRBV6-2 or TRBV6-3 and TRBJ1-6, with 8 bases identical to TRBD1. Germline assignment: CDR1 MNHEY and CDR2 SVGEGT. Unmatched junction bases numbered 6, after V lost 2 bases and J lost 9 bases. The CDR3 spans 15 residues. The CDR3 spells CASSYMDRVSSPLHF. The CDR3 bases that were read are TGTGCCAGCAGTTACATGGACAGGGTATCTTCACCC.

As to this clone: The read comes to an end 3 residues before the CDR3 does, leaving the germline J gene to fill in the end. The chain uses TRBV20-1 and TRBJ1-2, with 7 bases matching TRBD1. The CDR3 covers 13 residues. Unmatched junction bases numbered 4, after V lost 5 bases and J lost 1 base. Germline V gene sequence: CDR1 DFQATT, CDR2 SNEGSKA (reference sequence). The part of the CDR3 DNA that was read is TGCAGTGCTCTTAGGGACAGTAACTATGGC. Translated: CSALRDSNYG. The entire CDR3 is CSALRDSNYGYTF.

As for this clone: The read finishes 3 residues shy of the CDR3 end, and the germline J gene is used to complete it. The chain links TRBV20-1 to TRBJ2-3, with TRBD2 matching over 15 bases. This CDR3 is 15 amino acids long. Germline V gives CDR1 DFQATT, CDR2 SNEGSKA (reference sequence). The J segment lost 8 bases and the V segment lost 5 bases, leaving 8 bases of the junction unmatched. CDR3 bases read: TGCAGTGCTGTCCCCCCGGGACTAGCGGGAGGTACG. This translates into CSAVPPGLAGGT. The whole CDR3 sequence is CSAVPPGLAGGTQYF.

In regard to this clone: The CDR3 goes on 3 residues after the read ends, and that part is filled in from the germline J gene. V and J are TRBV30 and TRBJ2-2, with a weak D call TRBD1 (6 bases). This CDR3 spans 13 amino acids. The germline CDR1 and CDR2 sequences are GTSNPN and SVGIG (reference sequence). The CDR3 is CAWSTGYDSPLFF. The DNA read from the CDR3 is TGTGCCTGGAGTACAGGGTATGATTCACCG.

The CDR3 loop is CASSPPAGTNYGQYF. The sequenced CDR3 bases are TGTGCCAGCAGCCCCCCCGCAGGGACTAACTATGGT. J is TRBJ2-4 and V is TRBV7-2; 7 bases are a match to TRBD2. The read ends 3 residues early relative to the CDR3; the germline J gene fills the gap. Germline CDR1 reads SGHTA; CDR2 reads FQGNSA. The CDR3 runs to 15 residues.

Points on this clone: The sequenced fragment ends 3 residues before the CDR3 boundary, so the rest is inferred from the germline J gene. The chain joins TRBV20-1 to TRBJ1-2; weak D call: TRBD1 (6 bases). This CDR3 is 12 amino acids long. Deletions cut 2 bases from V and 3 bases from J, with 7 bases between. Germline CDR1 reads DFQATT; CDR2 reads SNEGSKA (reference sequence). CDR3 bases read: TGCAGTGCTAGAAACAGGGACTATGGC. Translating gives CSARNRDYG. The complete CDR3 reads CSARNRDYGYTF.

Remarks on this clone: The CDR3 is cut off 3 residues early in the read; its end comes from the germline J gene. V and J are TRBV6-7 and TRBJ2-1, with a possible D match to TRBD2 (6 bases). TRBV6-7 is labeled an ORF, and its function is uncertain. The length of the CDR3 is 13 residues. V shed 7 bases and J shed 6 bases, with 13 bases lying between them. CDR3 amino acids: CASISAGSNEQFF. The CDR3 DNA, read in part, is TGTGCCAGCATCAGCGCGGGGTCCAATGAG.

As for this clone: The read stops 3 residues short of the end of the CDR3; the missing end is completed from the germline J gene. The V and J genes are TRBV7-2 and TRBJ1-2; 7 bases map to TRBD1. The CDR3 contains 13 residues. Germline CDR1 is SGHTA and CDR2 is FQGNSA. Germline trimming cut 1 base from V and 7 bases from J; bases unmatched to any gene: 3. The DNA read from the CDR3 is TGTGCCAGCAGCTTAGTACAGGGGAGTGGC. This encodes CASSLVQGSG. The CDR3 reads in full as CASSLVQGSGYTF. The full variable domain, in which reference TRBV7-2 and TRBJ1-2 provide the parts outside the CDR3, is GAGVSQSPSNKVTEKGKDVELRCDPISGHTALYWYRQSLGQGLEFLIYFQGNSAPDKSGLPSDRFSAERTGGSVSTLTIQRTQQEDSAVYLCASSLVQGSGYTFGSGTRLTVV.

This CDR3 reads CASTPGGTFAAYDYTF. The CDR3 bases that were read are TGTGCCAGTACCCCGGGCGGGACTTTCGCTGCCTACGAC. V is TRBV19 and J is TRBJ1-2; D is perhaps TRBD1 (5 bases). The CDR3 extends 3 residues past the end of the read, so its final part is completed from the germline J gene. Germline V gene data show CDR1 as LNHDA and CDR2 as SQIVND (reference sequence). The CDR3 runs to 16 residues.

In regard to this clone: The read ends 3 residues early relative to the CDR3; the germline J gene fills the gap. V usage is TRBV6-2 or TRBV6-3 and J usage is TRBJ2-1, with TRBD1 as a possible D gene (5 bases). This CDR3 comprises 13 residues. In germline, CDR1 is MNHEY, CDR2 SVGEGT. With 5 bases removed from V and 3 bases from J, the gap between germline ends came to 8 bases. The CDR3 spells CASSRDSYNEQFF. The sequenced CDR3 bases are TGTGCCAGCAGTCGTGACAGCTACAATGAG.

In regard to this clone: The junction and the germline gene differ at one end; a read error may be behind it. The CDR3 goes on 3 residues after the read ends, and that part is filled in from the germline J gene. Other DNA sequences in the same sample also yield this CDR3. The gene calls are TRBV6-4 and TRBJ1-3; D is possibly TRBD1 (6 bases). The CDR3 runs 17 residues. CDR1 and CDR2 (germline): MRHNA, SNTAGT. CDR3 in amino acids: CASSDPQGKGVGNTIYF. The CDR3 bases that were read are TGTGCCAGCAGCGACCCCCAGGGGAAAGGCGTTGGAAACACT.

This clone ranks as medium-sized in terms of frequency. CDR3 region: CASSPGNRGREQFF. Partial CDR3 DNA: TGTGCCAGCTCACCAGGGAACAGGGGGCGTGAG. The chain carries TRBV18 and TRBJ2-1; 9 bases line up with TRBD1. The CDR3 end is not reached by the read, which stops 3 residues before it; the germline J gene fills it in. The CDR3 is made up of 14 amino acids. Looked up from germline, CDR1 is KGHSH and CDR2 is LQKENI. J gave up 9 bases and V 2 bases, and 5 bases lay outside the gene matches. Full variable domain (rest looked up from reference TRBV18 and TRBJ2-1): NAGVMQNPRHLVRRRGQEARLRCSPMKGHSHVYWYRQLPEEGLKFMVYLQKENIIDESGMPKERFSAEFPKEGPSILRIQQVVRGDSAAYFCASSPGNRGREQFFGPGTRLTVL.

Worth noting for this clone: The CDR3 end is not reached by the read, which stops 3 residues before it; the germline J gene fills it in. The chain carries TRBV30 and TRBJ2-3; 15 nucleotides line up with TRBD2. The V gene end was trimmed by 3 bases and the J gene end by 4 bases; junction bases not matched to a gene: 2. Germline V gives CDR1 GTSNPN, CDR2 SVGIG (reference sequence). The length of the CDR3 is 15 residues. The CDR3 DNA, read in part, is TGTGCCTGGAGCGGGACTAGCGGGAGGTCAGATACG. It yields the protein CAWSGTSGRSDT. The CDR3 in its entirety is CAWSGTSGRSDTQYF.

A word on this clone: The read falls 3 residues short of the CDR3 end, and the missing part is taken from the germline J gene. The V and J genes are TRBV20-1 and TRBJ2-1; TRBD1 aligns across 8 bases. The CDR3 covers 14 residues. Per germline, CDR1 DFQATT and CDR2 SNEGSKA (reference sequence). V dropped 5 bases and J dropped 5; count of bases not matched to a gene: 8. CDR3 DNA (partial): TGCAGTGCTGACAGGGGTGGGGATAACAATGAG. Amino acids: CSADRGGDNNE. The full CDR3 protein reads CSADRGGDNNEQFF.

In the case of this clone: The sequence runs out 3 residues before the end of the CDR3; the remainder is reconstructed from the germline J gene. This rearrangement joins TRBV5-4 to TRBJ2-2; 7 bases fit TRBD1. The germline CDR1 and CDR2 sequences are SGHNT and YYREEE (reference sequence). This CDR3 spans 14 amino acids. CDR3 bases read: TGTGCCAGCAGCTTTCAAACAGGGGATTCACCG. Its protein product is CASSFQTGDSP. The full CDR3 is CASSFQTGDSPLFF. Using reference TRBV5-4 and TRBJ2-2 for the parts outside the CDR3, the full variable domain is ETGVTQSPTHLIKTRGQQVTLRCSSQSGHNTVSWYQQALGQGPQFIFQYYREEENGRGNFPPRFSGLQFPNYSSELNVNALELDDSALYLCASSFQTGDSPLFFGEGSRLTVL.

For this clone: From the germline J gene comes the end of the CDR3, since the read stops 3 residues before it. The chain recombines TRBV20-1 with TRBJ1-4, with 8 bases lining up with TRBD1. V was pared by 1 base and J by 8 bases, with 6 bases of the junction left unmatched. The CDR3 covers 14 residues. Germline assignment: CDR1 DFQATT and CDR2 SNEGSKA (reference sequence). The CDR3 DNA, read in part, is TGCAGTGCTAGAGGGACAGGGTCGGGGGAAAAA. This translates into CSARGTGSGEK. The whole CDR3 protein reads CSARGTGSGEKLFF.

Concerning this clone: The missing CDR3 end, 3 residues past where the read stops, is filled in from the germline J gene. This chain joins TRBV18 and TRBJ1-2; 10 bases are a match to TRBD1. With V trimmed by 4 bases and J by 6 bases, 11 bases remained unmatched. Germline CDR1 reads KGHSH; CDR2 reads LQKENI. This CDR3 comprises 16 residues. The CDR3 bases that were read are TGTGCCAGCTCACTTCGGACAGGGGGGACTCAGGATGGC. This sequence encodes CASSLRTGGTQDG. The CDR3 as a whole reads CASSLRTGGTQDGYTF. Full variable domain (missing parts from reference TRBV18 and TRBJ1-2): NAGVMQNPRHLVRRRGQEARLRCSPMKGHSHVYWYRQLPEEGLKFMVYLQKENIIDESGMPKERFSAEFPKEGPSILRIQQVVRGDSAAYFCASSLRTGGTQDGYTFGSGTRLTVV.

As concerns this clone: The DNA ends 3 residues before the CDR3 does, and the rest of the CDR3 is filled in from the germline J gene. The rearrangement links TRBV12-3 or TRBV12-4 to TRBJ1-2; D not resolved. This CDR3 is built from 14 residues. The CDR3 region is CASSSGLPAGGYTF. The covered CDR3 bases are TGTGCCAGCAGTTCGGGCCTCCCGGCGGGAGGC.

On this clone itself: Read sequence stops 3 residues before the CDR3 end, and the germline J gene provides the missing end. This chain connects TRBV7-3 to TRBJ2-3, with D perhaps TRBD1 (5 bases). The CDR3 is made up of 16 amino acids. Trimming removed 0 bases at V and 3 bases at J, with 13 bases between. Looked up from germline, CDR1 is SGHTA and CDR2 is FQGTGA. The CDR3 sequence is CASSLTGQRQTDTQYF. The DNA read from the CDR3 is TGTGCCAGCAGCTTAACGGGGCAACGTCAAACAGATACG.

To note about this clone: At one end, the junction sequence differs from germline, possibly due to a read error. The sequenced CDR3 bases are TGTGCCAGCGGCCAATGGGCAGAGACG. Its translation: CASGQWAET. Given in full, the CDR3 is CASGQWAETQYF. The chain uses TRBV18 and TRBJ2-3; D uncertain. The read terminates 3 residues ahead of where the CDR3 ends, so the germline J gene completes it. Germline CDR1 KGHSH, CDR2 LQKENI. The CDR3 sequence is 12 residues long.

To note about this clone: The read finishes 3 residues shy of the CDR3 end, and the germline J gene is used to complete it. This sequence joins TRBV19 and TRBJ2-1; perhaps TRBD1 as D (6 bases). The length of the CDR3 is 13 residues. V was cut by 8 bases and J by 6 bases, with 14 bases left in between. Germline V gene lookup returns CDR1 LNHDA and CDR2 SQIVND (reference sequence). CDR3 loop: CASSRDTRNEQFF. CDR3 DNA, as far as it was read: TGTGCCAGTTCCCGGGACACGCGCAATGAG.

As to this clone: The missing CDR3 end, 3 residues past where the read stops, is filled in from the germline J gene. This sequence joins TRBV5-4 and TRBJ2-7; 10 positions agree with TRBD1. CDR1 is SGHNT, CDR2 YYREEE, per germline (reference sequence). The CDR3 is 13 amino acids. The V segment lost 6 bases and the J segment 6 bases; nucleotides outside the gene matches: 6. CDR3 sequence: CASKKGQGSEQYF. The CDR3 bases that were read are TGTGCCAGCAAGAAGGGACAGGGGAGCGAG.